The entry below gives a single T cell receptor beta chain sequence along with its context. This clone showed up just a few times. There is no known antigen for this receptor. Base qualities are not provided; no much larger clone lies one nucleotide away. TCR CDR3 regions were amplified from genomic DNA by multiplex PCR using the deep immunoSEQ assay. Extracted genomic DNA from each cell subset was spread evenly across all wells of several immunoSEQ 96-well plates, with each plate serving as a replicate. Each replicate PCR for unsorted PBMC received about 300 ng genomic DNA, equal to around 30,000 T cell genomes. Ten immunoSEQ deep assay plates were used to sequence unsorted PBMC genomic DNA. Purified libraries were measured with a Qubit 3.0 fluorometer, size-checked on a Bioanalyzer 2100, and measured again with the KAPA Library Quantification kit. Each immunoSEQ 96-well plate was sequenced on its own single-read 150-cycle Illumina NextSeq 550 flow cell. Per the authors' processing: Because only junctional sequences without quality scores were contained in the immunoSEQ output, filtering matching that applied to full-length reads could not be performed. To assign V/J genes and CDR3, sequences were annotated against IMGT germline references using PyIR, a Python wrapper for IgBLAST v1.9. Reads were filtered out if the reads had weak V/J assignments (E-value above 1e-6), no CDR3, stop codons, out-of-frame junctions, or ambiguous translated residues. A V3J clonotype was defined by an identical inferred V gene, J gene, and CDR3 amino acid sequence. To compute the percentage overlap between repertoires, the number of shared unique clonotypes was divided by the size of the smaller repertoire. RTK rarefaction, the Chao1 estimator, and Recon v2.1 estimates of unobserved clonotypes were used to assess repertoire richness. The immuneACCESS repertoire file appears here via TCRdb, limited to in-frame rearrangements. These files lack a portion of the clones; in checked studies, under half of the deficit traces to unresolved V genes, and the cause of the others is not known. Clone size and the V and J calls come from that table; the DNA yielded D and trimming. For this sample there are more than 450,000 clones; around 79% appear just once. The ten largest make up over 10% of the sample.

The entry originates in a study of shared clonotypes between healthy human individuals (dated by TCRdb to the early 2020s). As for the study more broadly: A couple of women and a few men aged 18 to 49 years were included in the cohort. The study deeply sequenced blood TCR repertoires of 5 or 6 healthy adults to estimate repertoire size and the extent of clonotype sharing between individuals. Different laboratories and diverse techniques were used to prepare libraries and sequence TCR repertoires, to increase sequencing depth and limit assay-specific biases. Each donor's leukapheresis produced roughly between roughly 0.85 and 9.5 billion PBMCs. Beyond this particular receptor, the publication reports: Sampling was restricted to blood, and TCR repertoires in tissue are likely to differ from TCR repertoires in blood. Because the study included a small number of donors, the genetic and exposure-history diversity represented was limited. Pairwise subsampling indicated that sequencing depth was expected to affect the degree of clonotype sharing among donors.

The donors were healthy, HIV-negative adults who had no recently reported acute infections or vaccinations. Every donor was a Caucasian adult residing in Nashville, Tennessee, USA. For unsorted samples, roughly 81 million PBMCs were counted and genomic DNA was extracted with the QIAamp DNA Blood Mini kit. Blood was obtained by leukapheresis, after which PBMCs were separated by Ficoll-Histopaque density gradient centrifugation and cryopreserved in liquid nitrogen vapor phase. CDR1 and CDR2, per the germline V gene, are KGHSH and LQKENI. Taken from cysteine to phenylalanine, the CDR3 has 12 residues. Only the CDR3 portion is preserved as DNA: 36 bases, with reading frame beginning at the first base. The trim is 4 bases for V and 3 bases for J, with a gap of 4 bases between the germline ends.

The receptor was isolated from a woman in her forties in good health. Some clones in this sample may be carry-over from other donors' samples. The rearranged segments are TRBV18 and TRBJ1-5; a confident D gene designation cannot be given. The source material was PBMCs. The CDR3 protein: CASSRVNQPQHF. The nucleotide sequence reads TGTGCCAGCTCACGAGTCAATCAGCCCCAGCATTTT.